The clone carrying this TCR beta chain was counted between two and nine times. The antigen is unknown. The data stem from a study of cytomegalovirus exposure and HLA in healthy donors. Overall study findings and caveats: Cytomegalovirus-associated status was assigned to some 160 TCR beta chains.

Libraries were prepared by immunoSEQ multiplex PCR; TCRdb keeps only in-frame clonotypes and omits some of them. The sample carries some 340,000 clones, around 90% recorded once. V lost 4 bases to trimming and J lost 1 base, with 4 bases between them. The CDR3 consists of 11 residues. Germline V gene data show CDR1 as GTSNPN and CDR2 as SVGIG (reference sequence). J is TRBJ1-1 and V is TRBV30; D is ambiguous. Sequenced input: PBMCs. The receptor's source is a woman aged 30 to 39 in good health and CMV-seropositive. The CDR3 region is CAWNRNTEAFF. The CDR3 bases are TGTGCCTGGAACAGGAACACTGAAGCTTTCTTT.